This T cell receptor (beta chain) was sequenced in a study of T-cell memory formation after mild COVID-19. Study overall: TCR clusters showed largely donor specificity. Study-wide points: Later expanders leaned toward CD4+, whereas clones contracting from day 15 to 85 were balanced CD4/CD8.

5'RACE with constant-segment primers yielded barcoded, UMI-tagged TCR alpha and TCR beta cDNA libraries. TCRdb redid the calling of the 5' RACE reads with MiXCR, one entry per CDR3 protein. The repertoire includes roughly 510,000 distinct CDR3 sequences, roughly 17% of them detected once, and 8.1% sits in the top ten. In this sample, this clonotype turned up a few times. Its cognate antigen is unknown. CDR3 length equals 16 residues. Trimming took 6 bases from V and 0 from J, leaving 15 bases between them. The TCR originated in an adult woman who had mild COVID-19 (a few samples of this study predate the infection). Cell type and time point are not known. Sequencing was carried out using PBMCs or a T cell subset sorted from them (not recorded which). The V gene is TRBV12-3 or TRBV12-4, the J gene TRBJ2-1; D remains unclear. The chain's CDR3 is CASRIYRPSSYNEQFF. CDR3 coding DNA: TGTGCCAGCAGGATCTACCGACCCAGCTCCTACAATGAGCAGTTCTTC.